The 26 T cell receptor beta chains reported below all come from one sample, sequenced in a study of breast tumors, draining lymph nodes, adjacent tissues. TCRdb itself ran the multiplex PCR reads through MiXCR, one entry per CDR3 protein. The top ten clones hold approximately 1% of a sample with 290,000 or so distinct CDR3 sequences, roughly 31% of them seen once. Breast cancer patients provided tissue from their axillary draining lymph nodes. Material: axillary lymph node tissue. Source of these receptors: a female donor with breast cancer. Some clones in this sample may be carry-over from other donors' samples.

This clonotype came up many times. V gene TRBV5-8 combines with J gene TRBJ1-6, with D perhaps matching TRBD1 (5 bases). Trimming stripped 4 bases from V and 0 bases from J, with 23 bases between. CDR1 SGHTS and CDR2 YDEGEE come from the germline V gene. The CDR3 loop spans 20 amino acids. CDR3 loop: CASSKEQVPALSSYNSPLHF. The CDR3 region has the DNA TGTGCCAGCAGCAAGGAACAGGTCCCAGCCTTAAGCTCCTATAATTCACCCCTCCACTTT.

The table lists this clonotype with many counts. V usage is TRBV5-1 and J usage is TRBJ2-3; 10 bases are a match to TRBD2. The CDR3 runs to 16 residues. V was pared by 0 bases and J by 3 bases, with 4 bases of the junction left unmatched. Germline-derived CDR1 and CDR2 are SGHRS and YFSETQ. In DNA, the CDR3 is TGCGCCAGCAGCTTGGTGTCTAGCGGGAGAACAGATACGCAGTATTTT. Encoded protein: CASSLVSSGRTDTQYF.

Many counts were recorded for this clonotype. The CDR3 is CASSYGGGQPGDEQFF. As DNA, the CDR3 is TGTGCCAGCAGTTACGGCGGGGGACAACCTGGGGATGAGCAGTTCTTC. V gene TRBV6-6 combines with J gene TRBJ2-1, with a possible D match to TRBD2 (7 bases). The V end lost 2 bases, the J end lost 8 bases, and 19 bases lay between the germline ends. The CDR3 is 16 amino acids. The germline V gene encodes CDR1 MNHNY and CDR2 SVGAGI (reference sequence).

Details on this clonotype: Its ends do not fully match the called genes, so a read error is possible. The V call is TRBV5-8, the J call TRBJ1-2; D is unresolved. Germline V lookup: CDR1 SGHTS, CDR2 YDEGEE. This CDR3 has 15 amino acids. As DNA, the CDR3 is TGTGCCAGCAGCTTAGCGGGAGGTTCGCGCTATGGCCACACCTTC. It translates to CASSLAGGSRYGHTF.

With regard to this clonotype: Compared with germline, one end of the junction differs, possibly owing to a read error. CDR3 residues: CAGSLLGLAAPSTDTQYF. In DNA form, the CDR3 reads TGTGCCGGCAGCCTCCTTGGACTAGCGGCCCCTAGCACAGATACGCAGTACTTT. This rearrangement joins TRBV4-2 to TRBJ2-3; 10 bases line up with TRBD2. The CDR3 spans 18 residues. CDR1 and CDR2 (germline): LGHNA, YNFKEQ.

This clonotype was seen many times. The genes are TRBV5-6 and TRBJ1-2, with 8 bases identical to TRBD1. Germline V gives CDR1 SGHDT, CDR2 YYEEEE. Trimming removed 0 bases from V and 4 bases from J; junction bases left unmatched: 5. CDR3 length equals 15 residues. CDR3 coding DNA: TGTGCCAGCAGCTTGGCCGCACAGGGGGGCTATGGCTACACCTTC. Its translation: CASSLAAQGGYGYTF. The complete variable domain, with remaining parts taken from reference TRBV5-6 and TRBJ1-2, reads DAGVTQSPTHLIKTRGQQVTLRCSPKSGHDTVSWYQQALGQGPQFIFQYYEEEERQRGNFPDRFSGHQFPNYSSELNVNALLLGDSALYLCASSLAAQGGYGYTFGSGTRLTVV.

This clonotype occurred many times. This sequence joins TRBV11-3 and TRBJ2-1; TRBD2 agrees at 9 bases. Germline assignment: CDR1 SGHNT and CDR2 YENEEA. Losses at the gene ends were 3 bases for V and 6 bases for J; bases not matched to a gene: 3. The CDR3 is 14 amino acids. CDR3 DNA sequence: TGTGCCAGCAGCTTTGGCGGGAGGGGCAATGAGCAGTTCTTC. Translation gives CASSFGGRGNEQFF.

This clonotype was observed a handful of times. Being one base from a much bigger clone, this may be a read error. The chain couples TRBV15 to TRBJ2-5, with unresolved D. The CDR3 contains 15 residues. CDR1 and CDR2 (germline): LNHNV, YYDKDF (reference sequence). The CDR3 coding sequence is TGTGCCACCAGCAGAGAAGAGGTCAGCAAAGAGGCCCAGTACTTC. As protein: CATSREEVSKEAQYF. The full variable domain, completed using reference TRBV15 and TRBJ2-5, is DAMVIQNPRYQVTQFGKPVTLSCSQTLNHNVMYWYQQKSSQAPKLLFHYYDKDFNNEADTPDNFQSRRPNTSFCFLDIRSPGLGDTAMYLCATSREEVSKEAQYFGPGTRLLVL.

The rearrangement links TRBV12-5 to TRBJ2-3; 11 bases match TRBD2. V gave up 1 base and J gave up 0 bases; unmatched junction bases: 0. This CDR3 has 16 residues. The germline V gene encodes CDR1 LGHNT and CDR2 FRNRAP. CDR3 bases: TGTGCTAGTGGTTTGGGGACTAGCGGGAGCACAGATACGCAGTATTTT. This encodes CASGLGTSGSTDTQYF.

The chain uses TRBV6-5 and TRBJ2-7; the D call may be TRBD1 or TRBD2 (5 bases each). Trimming pared 1 base from V and 2 bases from J, leaving 9 bases between. There are 14 residues in the CDR3. The V gene's germline CDR1 is MNHEY and CDR2 SVGAGI. Here the CDR3 DNA reads TGTGCCAGCAGTTACTTTGGGGGAGCCTACGAGCAGTACTTC. Translating it yields CASSYFGGAYEQYF.

This clonotype was picked up many times. The V and J genes are TRBV12-3 or TRBV12-4 and TRBJ2-1; 8 bases line up with TRBD1. V dropped 6 bases and J dropped 5; count of bases not matched to a gene: 3. CDR3 length: 13 amino acids. The CDR3 protein is CASRRTGNNEQFF. DNA for the CDR3: TGTGCCAGCAGGAGGACAGGGAACAATGAGCAGTTCTTC.

This clonotype appeared a single time. CDR3 in amino acids: CASTLQREGELFF. CDR3 coding DNA: TGTGCCAGCACCCTACAGCGGGAGGGGGAGCTGTTTTTT. The chain uses TRBV7-4 and TRBJ2-2; 8 nucleotides line up with TRBD2. Germline V CDR1 and CDR2: SGHVT, SQSDAQ. The CDR3 has 13 residues. The J segment lost 8 bases and the V segment lost 7 bases, leaving 6 bases of the junction unmatched. Looking up the rest from reference TRBV7-4 and TRBJ2-2 gives the full variable domain: GAGVSQSPRYKVAKRGRDVALRCDSISGHVTLYWYRQTLGQGSEVLTYSQSDAQRDKSGRPSGRFSAERPERSVSTLKIQRTEQGDSAVYLCASTLQREGELFFGEGSRLTVL.

A remark on this clonotype: One base away lies a much larger clone, so this may be a sequencing read error. The V call is TRBV20-1, the J call TRBJ2-1; D is ambiguous. Germline V gene sequence: CDR1 DFQATT, CDR2 SNEGSKA (reference sequence). This CDR3 contains 9 residues. The germline V and J ends were trimmed by 8 bases and 12 bases, with 11 bases remaining between them. This chain's CDR3 is CSTSGVQFF. The CDR3 DNA reads as TGCAGTACGAGTGGTGTGCAGTTCTTC.

This clonotype was detected many times. The rearrangement links TRBV6-2 or TRBV6-3 to TRBJ1-6; maybe TRBD1 (5 bases). V was cut by 2 bases and J by 5 bases, with 13 bases left in between. CDR3 length: 16 amino acids. Germline loops: CDR1 MNHEY, CDR2 SVGEGT. The DNA of the CDR3 is TGTGCCAGCAGTTACGATAGGGGACGGGATAATTCACCCCTCCACTTT. This encodes CASSYDRGRDNSPLHF.

This clonotype was detected ten times or more. The V gene is TRBV9, the J gene TRBJ2-5, with D tentatively TRBD1 or TRBD2 (5 bases each). CDR3 size: 15 residues. The germline V gene encodes CDR1 SGDLS and CDR2 YYNGEE. The V gene lost 0 bases and the J gene lost 2 bases, with 11 bases spanning the gap. The CDR3 region is CASSVGRGVQETQYF. CDR3 nucleotide sequence: TGTGCCAGCAGCGTAGGTAGAGGGGTTCAAGAGACCCAGTACTTC.

This clonotype was counted at least ten times. V usage is TRBV6-6 and J usage is TRBJ1-5, with 12 bases identical to TRBD1. Germline assignment: CDR1 MNHNY and CDR2 SVGAGI (reference sequence). V lost 6 bases and J lost 3; bases outside the gene matches: 12. This CDR3 contains 18 residues. CDR3 nucleotides: TGTGCCAGCAGGACACCGGGGACAGGGGGCTTCGACAATCAGCCCCAGCATTTT. This gives the protein CASRTPGTGGFDNQPQHF.

In regard to this clonotype: A much more abundant neighbour one base away suggests this may be a read error. The CDR3 DNA reads as TGTGCCAGCAGTCGCCCGGGACAGGGTTTTGGCTGCACCTTC. Protein product: CASSRPGQGFGCTF. The chain is built from TRBV12-3 or TRBV12-4 and TRBJ1-2; TRBD1 matches at 9 bases. This CDR3 has 14 residues.

This chain connects TRBV20-1 to TRBJ2-2, with 12 nucleotides matching TRBD2. This CDR3 region has 16 residues. J gave up 4 bases and V 3 bases, and 6 bases lay outside the gene matches. Per germline, CDR1 DFQATT and CDR2 SNEGSKA (reference sequence). The CDR3 DNA sequence: TGCAGTGCTAGTCGCTCTAGCGGGAGGGCCACCGGGGAGCTGTTTTTT. Amino acids: CSASRSSGRATGELFF.

V usage is TRBV6-4 and J usage is TRBJ2-5; maybe TRBD1 (6 bases). Trimming left V 5 bases short and J 5 bases short, with 18 bases between. The CDR3 spans 15 residues. CDR1 is MRHNA and CDR2 is SNTAGT in the germline V gene. The CDR3 loop reads CASSPDRYTGETQYF. The CDR3 DNA follows: TGTGCCAGCAGTCCCGACAGGTACACCGGGGAGACCCAGTACTTC.

This clonotype came up once. The rearrangement joins TRBV12-3 or TRBV12-4 to TRBJ2-7, with 9 bases fitting TRBD2. CDR3 length: 14 residues. J lost 7 bases, V lost 3 bases, and 7 bases had no gene match. CDR3 amino acids: CASSFGASGVEQYF. The CDR3 DNA sequence: TGTGCCAGCAGTTTCGGGGCTAGCGGGGTGGAGCAGTACTTC.

About this clonotype: Being one base from a much bigger clone, this may be a read error. V and J are TRBV6-5 and TRBJ1-2; weak D call: TRBD1 (5 bases). Trimming left V 6 bases short and J 7 bases short, with 15 bases between. The CDR3 consists of 13 residues. The germline gives CDR1 MNHEY, CDR2 SVGAGI. The CDR3 spells CASRFPGSCGYTF. The CDR3 DNA reads TGTGCCAGCAGGTTTCCAGGGTCGTGTGGCTACACCTTC.

This clonotype has ten or more counts. CDR3 region: CSVVLAGTGASETQYF. DNA of the CDR3: TGCAGCGTTGTATTGGCGGGGACAGGGGCCTCCGAGACCCAGTACTTC. The chain links TRBV29-1 to TRBJ2-5; TRBD1 agrees at 10 bases. The CDR3 sequence is 16 residues long. With 4 bases clipped from V and 5 bases from J, the junction kept 13 bases outside the gene matches. Germline CDR1 and CDR2: SQVTM and ANQGSEA.

To note about this clonotype: One end of the junction is discordant with germline, which a read error may explain. J is TRBJ2-3 and V is TRBV7-3; TRBD2 might be the D (6 bases). The CDR3 has 15 residues. CDR1 is SGHTA and CDR2 is FQGTGA in the germline V gene. CDR3 bases: TGCGCCAGCAGCCGTGGACTAACGGAGACCGATACGCAGTATTTT. The encoded protein is CASSRGLTETDTQYF.

This clonotype appeared many times. Here the CDR3 reads CASSPEQGRASYEQYF. In DNA, the CDR3 is TGTGCCAGCAGCCCGGAACAGGGGAGGGCTTCGTACGAGCAGTACTTC. The genes are TRBV5-8 and TRBJ2-7; either TRBD1 or TRBD2 may fit D (7 bases each). The CDR3 extends over 16 amino acids. Germline V gives CDR1 SGHTS, CDR2 YDEGEE. Trimming pared 4 bases from V and 4 bases from J, leaving 21 bases between.

This chain connects TRBV6-2 or TRBV6-3 to TRBJ2-1, with 16 bases fitting TRBD2. V trimming: 6 bases; J trimming: 12 bases; junction bases outside the gene matches: 5. The CDR3 has 14 amino acids. Germline V CDR1 and CDR2: MNHEY, SVGEGT. The CDR3: CASSGTSGRAPQFF. The CDR3 DNA is TGTGCCAGCAGCGGGACTAGCGGGAGGGCCCCGCAGTTCTTC.

This clonotype came up a few times. The V call is TRBV6-5, the J call TRBJ2-7; 7 nucleotides line up with TRBD1. The CDR3 is made up of 14 amino acids. Per the germline V gene, CDR1 is MNHEY and CDR2 is SVGAGI. Trimming at V came to 6 bases and at J to 3 bases, leaving 8 bases not matched to a gene. This CDR3 is CASSTTRGFYEQYF. The DNA of the CDR3 is TGTGCCAGCAGCACAACCAGGGGGTTCTACGAGCAGTACTTC.